The 21 T cell receptor beta chains below were found in one sample sequenced in a study of beta chain features in type 1 diabetes. The entirety of the isolated RNA underwent reverse transcription, so expressed TCRB transcripts were sequenced. Only in-frame clones appear in the TCRdb table, and some are missing; sequencing was by immunoSEQ multiplex PCR. The sample carries 240,000 or so clones, over 20% recorded once. Their antigen targets remain unknown. Study-wide results and limits: Significant though moderate, a shortening of TCRB CDR3s appeared in all four CD4+ subsets of Type 1 diabetes patients.

The sample taken for sequencing was naive CD4+ T cells from blood. These receptors were obtained from a woman aged 40 to 50 with type 1 diabetes.

As for this clone: At one of its ends the junction is not consistent with the germline gene, which may arise from a read error. The genes are TRBV13 and TRBJ2-4, with 7 bases matching TRBD2. The CDR3 is 12 residues long. Germline lookup yields CDR1 PRHDT and CDR2 FYEKMQ (reference sequence). The CDR3 coding sequence is TGTGCCAGCTGCTTGGGAGGGAACATTCAGTACTTC. Amino acids: CASCLGGNIQYF.

This clone has a handful of counts. V is TRBV19 and J is TRBJ2-1, with a tentative D call TRBD2 (6 bases). Trimming cost V 7 bases and J 4 bases, with 20 bases left between them. Germline values: CDR1 LNHDA, CDR2 SQIVND (reference sequence). The CDR3 has 16 residues. CDR3 nucleotide sequence: TGTGCCAGTACCCCAAGGTGGGACTTCATTTACAATGAGCAGTTCTTC. This gives the protein CASTPRWDFIYNEQFF.

The gene calls are TRBV6-6 and TRBJ2-6, with TRBD1 matching 8 bases. The CDR3 is made up of 15 amino acids. With 5 bases clipped from V and 4 bases from J, the junction kept 4 bases outside the gene matches. Germline values: CDR1 MNHNY, CDR2 SVGAGI (reference sequence). In DNA form, the CDR3 reads TGTGCCAGCAGTACCAGGGGGCCCGGGGCCAACGTCCTGACTTTC. As protein: CASSTRGPGANVLTF.

The J gene is TRBJ2-5, the V gene TRBV5-6; 8 bases match TRBD2. CDR3 size: 16 residues. V lost 5 bases, J lost 6 bases, and 15 bases stayed unmatched. Germline V lookup: CDR1 SGHDT, CDR2 YYEEEE. The CDR3 nucleotides are TGTGCCAGCAGTTCTATCGGTCCGGGAGGGGCCCAGACCCAGTACTTC. As protein: CASSSIGPGGAQTQYF.

The chain uses TRBV4-3 and TRBJ1-4; 10 bases match TRBD1. V was clipped by 3 bases and J by 8 bases; unmatched bases: 9. Germline assignment: CDR1 LGHNA and CDR2 YSLEER. The CDR3 has 16 amino acids. CDR3 in amino acids: CASSHVGTGDSEKLFF. The CDR3 DNA reads as TGCGCCAGCAGCCATGTCGGGACAGGGGATTCCGAAAAACTGTTTTTT.

The genes are TRBV30 and TRBJ2-7, with 8 bases lining up with TRBD1. This CDR3 contains 13 residues. V shed 4 bases, J shed 6 bases, and the junction held 8 bases outside the gene matches. Germline V CDR1 and CDR2: GTSNPN, SVGIG (reference sequence). CDR3 sequence: CAWMVVQGAEQYF. CDR3 coding DNA: TGTGCCTGGATGGTTGTCCAGGGGGCCGAGCAGTACTTC.

This clone has just a few counts. The J gene is TRBJ2-7, the V gene TRBV18; maybe TRBD1 (5 bases). V was trimmed by 6 bases and J by 3 bases, leaving 15 bases between them. Germline CDR1 reads KGHSH; CDR2 reads LQKENI. The CDR3 is made up of 14 amino acids. The CDR3 DNA is TGTGCCAGCTCGCCGGACACCAGTTTCTACGAGCAGTACTTC. Its protein is CASSPDTSFYEQYF.

This clone was recorded a few times. V usage is TRBV25-1 and J usage is TRBJ1-5; a possible D gene is TRBD1 (6 bases). V lost 9 bases to trimming and J lost 7 bases, with 13 bases between them. The germline gives CDR1 MGHDK, CDR2 SYGVNS. The CDR3 is 12 residues long. The CDR3 here is CASSKGEQPQHF. CDR3 bases: TGTGCCAGTTCCAAGGGGGAACAGCCCCAGCATTTT.

The genes are TRBV30 and TRBJ1-2; D call uncertain. CDR1 and CDR2 from the germline V gene are GTSNPN and SVGIG (reference sequence). V lost 3 bases, J lost 6 bases, and 17 bases lay in between. The CDR3 extends over 14 amino acids. The DNA for the CDR3 is TGTGCCTGGAGGAGGAGAGCCAACTCACATGGCTACACCTTC. Translation gives CAWRRRANSHGYTF.

This sequence joins TRBV13 and TRBJ2-3; 9 positions agree with TRBD1. CDR3 length equals 15 residues. Germline assignment: CDR1 PRHDT and CDR2 FYEKMQ (reference sequence). V lost 10 bases and J lost 0; bases outside the gene matches: 8. The CDR3 bases are TGTGCCACCATGATAGGGACAGGGAGCACAGATACGCAGTATTTT. It yields the protein CATMIGTGSTDTQYF.

This clone appeared once. The V call is TRBV5-1, the J call TRBJ2-2; 8 nucleotides agree with TRBD1. CDR3 size: 14 residues. Germline V gene lookup returns CDR1 SGHRS and CDR2 YFSETQ. J lost 7 bases, V lost 4 bases, and 6 bases had no gene match. CDR3 nucleotide sequence: TGCGCCAGCAGCAAGGACAGGGCGGACGGGGAGCTGTTTTTT. Translating it yields CASSKDRADGELFF.

This clone was seen only a few times. V usage is TRBV29-1 and J usage is TRBJ1-3, with D possibly TRBD1 on 5 matching bases. Trimming left V 4 bases short and J 1 base short, with 11 bases between. The length of the CDR3 is 14 residues. In germline, CDR1 is SQVTM, CDR2 ANQGSEA. The CDR3: CSVAGGPSGNTIYF. In DNA form, the CDR3 reads TGCAGCGTTGCCGGGGGACCTTCTGGAAACACCATATATTTT.

This clone turned up a few times. Other DNA sequences of this sample code for an identical CDR3. This chain uses TRBV5-1 with TRBJ1-1; TRBD1 agrees at 7 bases. V dropped 4 bases and J dropped 0; count of bases not matched to a gene: 3. CDR3 length: 14 residues. Germline CDR1 and CDR2: SGHRS and YFSETQ. The CDR3 bases are TGCGCCAGCAGCGCGACAGGGATGAACACTGAAGCTTTCTTT. Amino acids: CASSATGMNTEAFF.

The chain uses TRBV28 and TRBJ2-4, with D possibly matching TRBD1 (5 bases). V lost 2 bases to trimming and J lost 5 bases, with 7 bases between them. This CDR3 is 13 amino acids long. The germline V gene encodes CDR1 MDHEN and CDR2 SYDVKM. For the CDR3, the DNA is TGTGCCAGCAGTTTAGGCAGGGAAAACATTCAGTACTTC. This gives the protein CASSLGRENIQYF. Together with reference TRBV28 and TRBJ2-4, the CDR3 gives the full variable domain: DVKVTQSSRYLVKRTGEKVFLECVQDMDHENMFWYRQDPGLGLRLIYFSYDVKMKEKGDIPEGYSVSREKKERFSLILESASTNQTSMYLCASSLGRENIQYFGAGTRLSVL.

The CDR3 spells CASSSLSGGAQDTQYF. CDR3 DNA sequence: TGTGCCAGCAGCTCACTTAGCGGGGGGGCACAAGATACGCAGTATTTT. The chain couples TRBV7-2 to TRBJ2-3; 11 positions match TRBD2. The CDR3 length is 16 residues. The V segment lost 4 bases and the J segment 5 bases; nucleotides outside the gene matches: 8. Per the germline V gene, CDR1 is SGHTA and CDR2 is FQGNSA. The complete variable domain, with remaining parts taken from reference TRBV7-2 and TRBJ2-3, reads GAGVSQSPSNKVTEKGKDVELRCDPISGHTALYWYRQSLGQGLEFLIYFQGNSAPDKSGLPSDRFSAERTGGSVSTLTIQRTQQEDSAVYLCASSSLSGGAQDTQYFGPGTRLTVL.

Only a few counts were recorded for this clone. The chain joins TRBV29-1 to TRBJ2-1; 9 bases fit TRBD2. The CDR3 spans 13 residues. V shed 5 bases and J 9 bases; nucleotides not matched to a gene: 8. Germline lookup yields CDR1 SQVTM and CDR2 ANQGSEA. The CDR3 DNA reads TGCAGCGTTTTTAGCGGGAGTAGGAGTGAGCAGTTCTTC. Translation gives CSVFSGSRSEQFF.

This clone has just a few counts. The V call is TRBV15, the J call TRBJ2-5; 9 positions agree with TRBD1. The CDR3 totals 15 residues. V shed 5 bases, J shed 1 base, and the junction held 5 bases outside the gene matches. Germline V CDR1 and CDR2: LNHNV, YYDKDF (reference sequence). DNA of the CDR3: TGTGCCACCAGCGGACCGGGACAGGGCCAAGAGACCCAGTACTTC. Protein sequence: CATSGPGQGQETQYF.

The chain recombines TRBV28 with TRBJ1-4, with D unclear. Trimming removed 6 bases at V and 7 bases at J, with 12 bases between. CDR1 is MDHEN, CDR2 SYDVKM, per germline. The CDR3 totals 13 residues. CDR3 sequence: CASSRTTGEKLFF. In DNA form, the CDR3 reads TGTGCCAGCAGCCGCACGACGGGTGAAAAACTGTTTTTT.

V gene TRBV18 combines with J gene TRBJ1-2, with a possible D match to TRBD1 (6 bases). The CDR3 is 14 amino acids. Between the trimmed V and J ends, which lost 2 bases and 6 bases, there was a span of 13 bases. Germline CDR1 is KGHSH and CDR2 is LQKENI. The chain's CDR3 is CASSPSDGQNGYTF. The CDR3, as DNA: TGTGCCAGCTCACCATCCGACGGACAGAATGGCTACACCTTC.

The chain recombines TRBV27 with TRBJ1-1; 7 nucleotides line up with TRBD1. This CDR3 spans 16 amino acids. Looked up from germline, CDR1 is MNHEY and CDR2 is SMNVEV (reference sequence). With V trimmed by 2 bases and J by 1 base, 7 bases remained unmatched. The CDR3, as DNA: TGTGCCAGCAGTTTAATCACCGGACAGGCGAACACTGAAGCTTTCTTT. This sequence encodes CASSLITGQANTEAFF.

V usage is TRBV15 and J usage is TRBJ2-7; TRBD2 agrees at 7 bases. CDR3 size: 19 residues. Germline V lookup: CDR1 LNHNV, CDR2 YYDKDF (reference sequence). V lost 0 bases and J lost 2; bases outside the gene matches: 16. In DNA, the CDR3 is TGTGCCACCAGCAGAGATCTGCGTGCTAGCGGATACACCACCTACGAGCAGTACTTC. Translation gives CATSRDLRASGYTTYEQYF.